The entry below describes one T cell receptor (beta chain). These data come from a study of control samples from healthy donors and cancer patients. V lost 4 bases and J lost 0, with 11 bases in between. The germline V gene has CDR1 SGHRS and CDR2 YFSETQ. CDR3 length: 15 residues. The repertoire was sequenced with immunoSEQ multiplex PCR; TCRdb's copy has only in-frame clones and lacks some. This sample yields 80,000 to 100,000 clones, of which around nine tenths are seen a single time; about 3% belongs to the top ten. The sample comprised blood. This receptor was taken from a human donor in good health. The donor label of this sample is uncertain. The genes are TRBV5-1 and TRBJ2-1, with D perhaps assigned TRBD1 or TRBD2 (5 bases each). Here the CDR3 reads CASSPGAGSYNEQFF. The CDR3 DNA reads TGCGCCAGCAGCCCCGGGGCTGGCTCCTACAATGAGCAGTTCTTC.